These 23 T cell receptor beta chains originate from one sample sequenced in a study of beta chain features in type 1 diabetes. Every bit of the isolated RNA underwent reverse transcription, so sequencing read expressed TCRB transcripts. TCRdb keeps only in-frame clones here, not all; method: immunoSEQ multiplex PCR. The profile covers 200,000 to 300,000 clones, with roughly 22% appearing a single time and about 0.027% taken by the ten largest. Study-level findings and limits: Moderate but significant shortening of TCRB CDR3s was recorded in all four CD4+ subsets from Type 1 diabetes patients.

Which antigens these TCRs recognize remains unknown. Sample: naive CD4+ T cells from blood. The receptor set was obtained from a woman aged 40 to 55 with type 1 diabetes.

The rearrangement links TRBV5-1 to TRBJ2-5, with 8 bases lining up with TRBD1. The ends lost 0 bases at V and 3 bases at J; junction bases unmatched: 4. CDR1 SGHRS and CDR2 YFSETQ come from the germline V gene. The CDR3 length is 15 residues. CDR3 amino acids: CASSLETGVKETQYF. CDR3 sequence (DNA): TGCGCCAGCAGCTTGGAGACAGGGGTCAAAGAGACCCAGTACTTC.

CDR3 amino acids: CAWSQVNTEAFF. The CDR3, as DNA: TGTGCCTGGAGTCAGGTGAACACTGAAGCTTTCTTT. This rearrangement joins TRBV30 to TRBJ1-1; D call uncertain. CDR3 length equals 12 residues. The germline CDR1 and CDR2 sequences are GTSNPN and SVGIG (reference sequence). Between the trimmed V and J ends, which lost 2 bases and 0 bases, there was a span of 4 bases. Full variable domain (rest looked up from reference TRBV30 and TRBJ1-1): SQTIHQWPATLVQPVGSPLSLECTVEGTSNPNLYWYRQAAGRGLQLLFYSVGIGQISSEVPQNLSASRPQDRQFILSSKKLLLSDSGFYLCAWSQVNTEAFFGQGTRLTVV.

This clone was picked up a small number of times. The sample has other DNA sequences that encode this CDR3 too. This chain joins TRBV30 and TRBJ2-5, with a weak D call TRBD2 (7 bases). V was cut by 0 bases and J by 5 bases, with 10 bases left in between. The CDR3 spans 13 residues. Germline V gene lookup returns CDR1 GTSNPN and CDR2 SVGIG (reference sequence). The CDR3 DNA sequence: TGTGCCTGGAGTGTCGGGGGGCGGGAGACCCAGTACTTC. This sequence encodes CAWSVGGRETQYF.

The rearrangement joins TRBV5-1 to TRBJ1-5; D gene ambiguous. The V and J ends lost 0 bases and 1 base respectively, with 8 bases between them. This CDR3 is built from 15 residues. Germline V CDR1 and CDR2: SGHRS, YFSETQ. The CDR3 nucleotides read TGCGCCAGCAGCTTGGGGGCCCAGAGCAATCAGCCCCAGCATTTT. It yields the protein CASSLGAQSNQPQHF.

In this sample, this clone turned up a few times. This rearrangement joins TRBV15 to TRBJ1-4, with 7 positions matching TRBD1. CDR1 is LNHNV, CDR2 YYDKDF, per germline (reference sequence). The CDR3 consists of 15 residues. The ends lost 7 bases at V and 6 bases at J; junction bases unmatched: 11. For the CDR3, the DNA is TGTGCCACCAACCGAGTACAGGGGCGAGATGAAAAACTGTTTTTT. Translation gives CATNRVQGRDEKLFF.

This clone was detected a few times. This sequence joins TRBV19 and TRBJ2-7, with 7 bases aligning to TRBD1. The V segment lost 5 bases and the J segment 4 bases; nucleotides outside the gene matches: 8. The V gene's germline CDR1 is LNHDA and CDR2 SQIVND (reference sequence). The CDR3 has 14 residues. The DNA of the CDR3 is TGTGCCAGTAGTGGTGGACAGGTGGGGTACGAGCAGTACTTC. Translating it yields CASSGGQVGYEQYF. Looking up the rest from reference TRBV19 and TRBJ2-7 gives the full variable domain: DGGITQSPKYLFRKEGQNVTLSCEQNLNHDAMYWYRQDPGQGLRLIYYSQIVNDFQKGDIAEGYSVSREKKESFPLTVTSAQKNPTAFYLCASSGGQVGYEQYFGPGTRLTVT.

The V call is TRBV19, the J call TRBJ1-2; D is possibly TRBD1 (5 bases). This CDR3 is 13 amino acids long. Germline lookup yields CDR1 LNHDA and CDR2 SQIVND (reference sequence). V shed 2 bases and J shed 7 bases, with 11 bases lying between them. CDR3 region: CASSILGQSGYTF. The CDR3 DNA reads as TGTGCCAGTAGTATACTGGGGCAGAGTGGCTACACCTTC.

CDR3 sequence (DNA): TGTGCCTGGAGTGTACAGGGGACCTCGAACACCGGGGAGCTGTTTTTT. Protein product: CAWSVQGTSNTGELFF. The chain employs TRBV30 and TRBJ2-2, with TRBD1 matching 7 bases. With 0 bases clipped from V and 0 bases from J, the junction kept 4 bases outside the gene matches. CDR1 and CDR2 (germline): GTSNPN, SVGIG (reference sequence). The CDR3 runs 16 residues.

This clone was observed a few times. The V and J genes are TRBV30 and TRBJ2-5; D might be TRBD1 (5 bases). The germline V gene has CDR1 GTSNPN and CDR2 SVGIG (reference sequence). V gave up 4 bases and J gave up 5 bases, with 11 bases separating them. There are 12 residues in the CDR3. The CDR3 DNA is TGTGCCTGGAATTCAGGGATCGAGACCCAGTACTTC. Its protein is CAWNSGIETQYF.

This clone was seen only a few times. Within the sample, other DNA sequences also encode this same CDR3. The V gene is TRBV2, the J gene TRBJ1-2, with a weak D call TRBD1 (5 bases). CDR3 length: 12 amino acids. CDR1 and CDR2 (germline): SNHLY, FYNNEI. V was pared by 6 bases and J by 4 bases, with 9 bases between. The chain's CDR3 is CASSPTAYGYTF. The CDR3 nucleotides are TGTGCCAGCAGCCCGACAGCCTATGGCTACACCTTC.

This clone has just a few counts. The rearrangement links TRBV5-1 to TRBJ1-5; D uncertain. This CDR3 contains 13 residues. The germline V and J ends were trimmed by 4 bases and 4 bases, with 9 bases remaining between them. The germline gives CDR1 SGHRS, CDR2 YFSETQ. CDR3 sequence: CASSPGENQPQHF. In DNA form, the CDR3 reads TGCGCCAGCAGCCCCGGGGAGAATCAGCCCCAGCATTTT. Full variable domain (rest looked up from reference TRBV5-1 and TRBJ1-5): KAGVTQTPRYLIKTRGQQVTLSCSPISGHRSVSWYQQTPGQGLQFLFEYFSETQRNKGNFPGRFSGRQFSNSRSEMNVSTLELGDSALYLCASSPGENQPQHFGDGTRLSIL.

This clone was counted between two and nine times. The rearrangement links TRBV11-2 to TRBJ1-2, with TRBD1 matching 9 bases. The CDR3 has 13 amino acids. J was trimmed by 5 bases and V by 5 bases; bases with no gene match: 3. In germline, CDR1 is SGHAT, CDR2 FQNNGV. The chain's CDR3 is CASSTDRGYGYTF. CDR3 in DNA: TGTGCCAGCAGCACCGACAGGGGGTATGGCTACACCTTC.

This sequence joins TRBV11-1 and TRBJ2-7; the D is unclear. This CDR3 has 11 residues. Germline V gives CDR1 SGHAT, CDR2 FQDESV (reference sequence). The ends were cut back, 2 bases at V and 6 bases at J, with 5 bases in the middle. The CDR3 DNA is TGTGCCAGCAGCTTATTGGCCGAGCAGTACTTC. Protein: CASSLLAEQYF.

The chain carries TRBV30 and TRBJ1-2; D is unclear. The germline V and J ends were trimmed by 0 bases and 8 bases, with 13 bases remaining between them. The CDR3 is 13 amino acids. The germline V gene encodes CDR1 GTSNPN and CDR2 SVGIG (reference sequence). The CDR3, as DNA: TGTGCCTGGAGTGTACGGAGCGGAGGGGGCTACACCTTC. As protein: CAWSVRSGGGYTF.

The chain links TRBV4-3 to TRBJ2-2, with D perhaps matching TRBD2 (6 bases). Germline V gene sequence: CDR1 LGHNA, CDR2 YSLEER. The CDR3 runs 18 residues. Trimming left V 0 bases short and J 4 bases short, with 18 bases between. The CDR3 sequence: CASSQELPGRSTTGELFF. DNA for the CDR3: TGCGCCAGCAGCCAAGAATTACCAGGGAGGTCGACCACCGGGGAGCTGTTTTTT.

Here the CDR3 DNA reads TGTGCCAGCAGTTCCCCGGTTGCTAACCCGCTGCATTCACCCCTCCACTTT. Translated, it gives CASSSPVANPLHSPLHF. The chain joins TRBV28 to TRBJ1-6; unclear D gene. V was pared by 4 bases and J by 8 bases, with 21 bases between. Germline assignment: CDR1 MDHEN and CDR2 SYDVKM. CDR3 length: 17 amino acids.

The CDR3 loop reads CASSLTGQNYNEQFF. DNA for the CDR3: TGCGCCAGCAGCTTGACAGGGCAAAACTACAATGAGCAGTTCTTC. V usage is TRBV5-1 and J usage is TRBJ2-1; D is perhaps TRBD1 (6 bases). Germline V gene data show CDR1 as SGHRS and CDR2 as YFSETQ. V was shortened by 1 base and J by 3 bases, with 11 bases between the two germline ends. This CDR3 has 15 amino acids. The variable domain in full, with the rest retrieved from reference TRBV5-1 and TRBJ2-1, is KAGVTQTPRYLIKTRGQQVTLSCSPISGHRSVSWYQQTPGQGLQFLFEYFSETQRNKGNFPGRFSGRQFSNSRSEMNVSTLELGDSALYLCASSLTGQNYNEQFFGPGTRLTVL.

The gene calls are TRBV4-3 and TRBJ2-1, with 14 bases identical to TRBD2. The V gene end was trimmed by 0 bases and the J gene end by 3 bases; junction bases not matched to a gene: 7. The CDR3 covers 19 residues. CDR1 and CDR2 (germline): LGHNA, YSLEER. The DNA for the CDR3 is TGCGCCAGCAGCCAAGAGACTAGCGGGAGGGCTCTTGACTACAATGAGCAGTTCTTC. It is translated as CASSQETSGRALDYNEQFF.

The chain has TRBV5-8 and TRBJ1-4; D ambiguous. Trimming removed 2 bases at V and 3 bases at J, with 11 bases between. Germline CDR1 reads SGHTS; CDR2 reads YDEGEE. This CDR3 is 15 amino acids long. DNA for the CDR3: TGTGCCAGCAGCTTTAGGCGGGGAGCTAATGAAAAACTGTTTTTT. Translated: CASSFRRGANEKLFF.

V usage is TRBV29-1 and J usage is TRBJ1-1, with D unresolved. The CDR3 has 13 amino acids. The V end was cut by 5 bases, the J end by 4 bases, with 14 bases between. Germline CDR1 and CDR2: SQVTM and ANQGSEA. CDR3 sequence reads: CSVLGFMGTEAFF. Written as DNA, the CDR3 is TGCAGCGTTTTGGGCTTTATGGGCACTGAAGCTTTCTTT.

The genes are TRBV20-1 and TRBJ1-2; unclear D gene. Looked up from germline, CDR1 is DFQATT and CDR2 is SNEGSKA (reference sequence). The CDR3 has 10 amino acids. V was trimmed by 5 bases and J by 5 bases, leaving 6 bases between them. Here the CDR3 reads CSAQSYGYTF. In nucleotides, the CDR3 is TGCAGTGCTCAGTCTTATGGCTACACCTTC.

The chain uses TRBV23-1 and TRBJ1-5; D might be TRBD1 (6 bases). TRBV23-1 is reported as an ORF; its role is uncertain. Deletions cut 8 bases from V and 0 bases from J, with 14 bases between. The CDR3 sequence is 15 residues long. The CDR3: CASFGQTYSNQPQHF. CDR3 DNA: TGCGCCAGCTTTGGACAGACCTATAGCAATCAGCCCCAGCATTTT.

The chain recombines TRBV5-1 with TRBJ2-5, with D unclear. The CDR3 is made up of 14 amino acids. Germline values: CDR1 SGHRS, CDR2 YFSETQ. The V and J ends lost 0 bases and 4 bases respectively, with 10 bases between them. CDR3 DNA sequence: TGCGCCAGCAGCTTGGGTGGCAACCCAGAGACCCAGTACTTC. Translated, it gives CASSLGGNPETQYF.